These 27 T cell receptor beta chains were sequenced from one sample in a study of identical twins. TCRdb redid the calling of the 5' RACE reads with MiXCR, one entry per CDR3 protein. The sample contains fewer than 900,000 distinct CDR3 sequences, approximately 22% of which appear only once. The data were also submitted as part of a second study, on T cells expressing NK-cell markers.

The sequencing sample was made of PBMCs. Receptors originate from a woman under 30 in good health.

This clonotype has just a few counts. The CDR3 loop reads CSVVPTGGIELFF. The CDR3 DNA reads TGCAGCGTTGTCCCGACAGGGGGCATAGAGCTGTTTTTT. The genes are TRBV29-1 and TRBJ2-2; 10 bases are a match to TRBD1. V shed 4 bases and J 11 bases; nucleotides not matched to a gene: 7. Per the germline V gene, CDR1 is SQVTM and CDR2 is ANQGSEA. This CDR3 has 13 amino acids.

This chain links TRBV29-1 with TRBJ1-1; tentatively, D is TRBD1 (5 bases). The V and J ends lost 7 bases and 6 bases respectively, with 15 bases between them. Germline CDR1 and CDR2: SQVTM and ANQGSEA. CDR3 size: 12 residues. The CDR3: CSAQTDLAEAFF. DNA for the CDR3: TGCAGCGCCCAGACAGACCTCGCTGAAGCTTTCTTT.

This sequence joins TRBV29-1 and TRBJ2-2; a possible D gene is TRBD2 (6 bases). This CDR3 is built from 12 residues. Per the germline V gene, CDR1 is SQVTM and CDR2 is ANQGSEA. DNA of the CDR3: TGCACCCTCCAGCGGGCAACCGGGGAGCTGTTTTTT. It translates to CTLQRATGELFF.

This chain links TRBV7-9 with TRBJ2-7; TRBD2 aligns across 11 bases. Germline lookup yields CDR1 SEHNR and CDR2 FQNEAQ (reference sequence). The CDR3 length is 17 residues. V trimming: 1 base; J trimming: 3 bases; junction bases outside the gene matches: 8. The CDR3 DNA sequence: TGTGCCAGCAGCTTAGGACTAGCGGGGACCTCCGGCTACGAGCAGTACTTC. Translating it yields CASSLGLAGTSGYEQYF. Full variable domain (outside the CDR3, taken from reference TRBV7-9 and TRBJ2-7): DTGVSQNPRHKITKRGQNVTFRCDPISEHNRLYWYRQTLGQGPEFLTYFQNEAQLEKSRLLSDRFSAERPKGSFSTLEIQRTEQGDSAMYLCASSLGLAGTSGYEQYFGPGTRLTVT.

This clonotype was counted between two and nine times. CDR3 loop: CSARDPGSGGGDTQYF. As DNA, the CDR3 is TGCAGTGCTAGAGACCCCGGCAGCGGGGGGGGGGATACGCAGTATTTT. The chain carries TRBV20-1 and TRBJ2-3; 10 nucleotides match TRBD2. Germline CDR1 is DFQATT and CDR2 is SNEGSKA (reference sequence). The junction had 9 bases not matched to a gene; V was cut back by 0 bases and J by 6 bases. CDR3 length: 16 residues.

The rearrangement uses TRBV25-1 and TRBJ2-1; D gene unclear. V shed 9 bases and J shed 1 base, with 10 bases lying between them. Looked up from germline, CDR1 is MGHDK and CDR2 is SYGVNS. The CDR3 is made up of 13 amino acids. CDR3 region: CARSPGSYNEQFF. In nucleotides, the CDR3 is TGTGCCAGGAGCCCCGGGTCCTACAATGAGCAGTTCTTC.

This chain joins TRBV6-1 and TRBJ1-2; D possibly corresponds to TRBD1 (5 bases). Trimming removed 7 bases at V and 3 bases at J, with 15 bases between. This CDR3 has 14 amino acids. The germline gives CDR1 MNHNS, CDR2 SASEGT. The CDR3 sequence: CASTGHFSDYGYTF. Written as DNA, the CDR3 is TGTGCCAGCACCGGACACTTTAGCGACTATGGCTACACCTTC.

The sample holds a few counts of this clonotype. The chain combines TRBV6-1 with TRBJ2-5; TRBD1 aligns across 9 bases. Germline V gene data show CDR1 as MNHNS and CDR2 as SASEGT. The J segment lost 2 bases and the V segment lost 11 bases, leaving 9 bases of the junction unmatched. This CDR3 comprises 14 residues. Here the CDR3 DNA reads TGTGCCGCGAAGGACAGGGGAAAACAAGAGACCCAGTACTTC. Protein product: CAAKDRGKQETQYF.

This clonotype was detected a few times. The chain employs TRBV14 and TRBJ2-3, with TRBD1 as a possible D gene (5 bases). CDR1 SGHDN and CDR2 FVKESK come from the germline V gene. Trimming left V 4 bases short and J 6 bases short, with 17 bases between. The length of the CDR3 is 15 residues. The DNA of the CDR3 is TGTGCCAGCAGCCTTCCCCGGACACCGAGGGATACGCAGTATTTT. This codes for CASSLPRTPRDTQYF.

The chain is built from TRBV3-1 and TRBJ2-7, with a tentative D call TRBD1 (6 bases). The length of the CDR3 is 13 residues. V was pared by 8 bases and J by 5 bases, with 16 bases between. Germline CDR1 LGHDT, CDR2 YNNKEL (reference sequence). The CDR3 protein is CASGRQGSNEQYF. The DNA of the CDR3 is TGTGCCAGCGGACGCCAGGGGAGCAACGAGCAGTACTTC.

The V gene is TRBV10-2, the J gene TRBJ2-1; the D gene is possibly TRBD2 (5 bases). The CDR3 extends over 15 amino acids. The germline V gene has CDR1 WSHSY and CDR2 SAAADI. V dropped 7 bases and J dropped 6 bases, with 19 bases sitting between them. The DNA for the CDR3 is TGCGCCAGCATTTTTAGCGCGAGCCAGATCAATGAGCAGTTCTTC. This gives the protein CASIFSASQINEQFF.

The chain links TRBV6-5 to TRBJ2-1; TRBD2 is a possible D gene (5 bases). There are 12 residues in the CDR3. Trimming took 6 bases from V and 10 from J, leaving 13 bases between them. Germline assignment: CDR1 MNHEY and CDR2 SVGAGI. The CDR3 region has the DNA TGTGCCAGCAGCCCGCTTACGGGGGAGCAGTTCTTC. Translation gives CASSPLTGEQFF.

CDR3 sequence (DNA): TGTGCCAGCAGCTTCCGGGGGCATGCGGGGGCAGATACGCAGTATTTT. Translating it yields CASSFRGHAGADTQYF. The V gene is TRBV11-2, the J gene TRBJ2-3; D is perhaps TRBD2 (7 bases). Germline lookup yields CDR1 SGHAT and CDR2 FQNNGV. The germline V and J ends were trimmed by 3 bases and 4 bases, with 17 bases remaining between them. The CDR3 has 16 residues.

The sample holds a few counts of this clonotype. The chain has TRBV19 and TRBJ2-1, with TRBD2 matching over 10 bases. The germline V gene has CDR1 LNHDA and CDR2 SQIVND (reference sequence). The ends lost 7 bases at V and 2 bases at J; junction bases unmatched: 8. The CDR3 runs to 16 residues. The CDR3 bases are TGTGCCAGTACCACTGAGCGGGAGGGCCCCTACAATGAGCAGTTCTTC. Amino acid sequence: CASTTEREGPYNEQFF.

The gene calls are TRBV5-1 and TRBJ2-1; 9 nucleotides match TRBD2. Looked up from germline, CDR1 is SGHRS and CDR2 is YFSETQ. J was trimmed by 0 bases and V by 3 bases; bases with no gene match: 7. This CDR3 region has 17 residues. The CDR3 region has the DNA TGCGCCAGCAGCTCGCGGGGGGGTCGGAGCTCCTACAATGAGCAGTTCTTC. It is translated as CASSSRGGRSSYNEQFF.

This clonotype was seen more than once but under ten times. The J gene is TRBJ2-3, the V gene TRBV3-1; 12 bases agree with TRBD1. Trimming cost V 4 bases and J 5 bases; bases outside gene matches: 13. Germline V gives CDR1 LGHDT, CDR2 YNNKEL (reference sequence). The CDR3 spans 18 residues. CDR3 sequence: CASSRHTRGQGAEDTQYF. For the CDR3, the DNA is TGTGCCAGCAGCCGCCACACTCGGGGACAGGGGGCCGAAGATACGCAGTATTTT.

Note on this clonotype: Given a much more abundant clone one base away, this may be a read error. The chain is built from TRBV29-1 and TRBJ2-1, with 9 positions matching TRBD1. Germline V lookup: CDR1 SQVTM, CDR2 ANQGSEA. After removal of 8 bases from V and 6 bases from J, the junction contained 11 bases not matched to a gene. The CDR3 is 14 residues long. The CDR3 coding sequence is TGCAGCATTGGTACCGGGACAGGGTTCAATGAGCAGTTCTTC. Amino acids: CSIGTGTGFNEQFF.

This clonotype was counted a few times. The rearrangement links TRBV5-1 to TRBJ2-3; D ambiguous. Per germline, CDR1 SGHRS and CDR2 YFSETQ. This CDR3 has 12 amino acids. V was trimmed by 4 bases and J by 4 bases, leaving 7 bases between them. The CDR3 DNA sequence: TGCGCCAGCAGCAAGAGCCCAGATACGCAGTATTTT. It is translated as CASSKSPDTQYF.

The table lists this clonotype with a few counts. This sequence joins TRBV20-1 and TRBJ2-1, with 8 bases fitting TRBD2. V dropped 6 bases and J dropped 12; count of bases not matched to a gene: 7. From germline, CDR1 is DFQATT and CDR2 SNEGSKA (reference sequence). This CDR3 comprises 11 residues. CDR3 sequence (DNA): TGCAGTGCCGGGCGGGGGACTAGGCAGTTCTTC. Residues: CSAGRGTRQFF.

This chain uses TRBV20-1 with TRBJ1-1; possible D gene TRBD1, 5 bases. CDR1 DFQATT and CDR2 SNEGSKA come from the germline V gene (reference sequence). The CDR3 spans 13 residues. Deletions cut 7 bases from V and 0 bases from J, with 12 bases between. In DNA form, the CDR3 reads TGCAGTGGGTCCAGACAGTTGAACACTGAAGCTTTCTTT. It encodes CSGSRQLNTEAFF.

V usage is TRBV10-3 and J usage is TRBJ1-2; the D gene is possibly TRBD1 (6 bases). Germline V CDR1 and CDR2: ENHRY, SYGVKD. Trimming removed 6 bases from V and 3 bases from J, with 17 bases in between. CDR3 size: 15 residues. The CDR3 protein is CAIRNLAGVDYGYTF. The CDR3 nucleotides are TGTGCCATCAGGAACCTCGCAGGGGTGGACTATGGCTACACCTTC.

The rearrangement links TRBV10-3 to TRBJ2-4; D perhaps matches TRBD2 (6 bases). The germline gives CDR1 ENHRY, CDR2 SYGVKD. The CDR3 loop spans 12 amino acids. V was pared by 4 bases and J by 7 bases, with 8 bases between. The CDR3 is CAISVEGNIQYF. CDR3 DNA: TGTGCCATCAGTGTGGAGGGGAACATTCAGTACTTC.

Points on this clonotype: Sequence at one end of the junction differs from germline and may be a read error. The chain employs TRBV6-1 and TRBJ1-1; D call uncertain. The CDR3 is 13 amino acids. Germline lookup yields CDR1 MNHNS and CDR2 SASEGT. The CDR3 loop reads CASNTLVNTEAFF. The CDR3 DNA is TGTGCCAGCAACACGCTTGTTAACACGGAAGCTTTCTTT.

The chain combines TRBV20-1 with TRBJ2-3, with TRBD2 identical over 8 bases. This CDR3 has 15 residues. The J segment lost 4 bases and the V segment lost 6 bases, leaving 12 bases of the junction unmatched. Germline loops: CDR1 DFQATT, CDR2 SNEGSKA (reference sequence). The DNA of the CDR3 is TGCAGTGCCCCTCCGGGTAGCGGGGCACCAGATACGCAGTATTTT. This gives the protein CSAPPGSGAPDTQYF.

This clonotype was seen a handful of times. CDR3 in DNA: TGTGCCAGCAGTCAGATCCTAGCGGGAGGATACGACGAGCAGTACTTC. As protein: CASSQILAGGYDEQYF. This chain connects TRBV27 to TRBJ2-7, with 11 nucleotides matching TRBD2. The junction had 11 bases not matched to a gene; V was cut back by 5 bases and J by 5 bases. This CDR3 has 16 amino acids. CDR1 is MNHEY and CDR2 is SMNVEV in the germline V gene (reference sequence).

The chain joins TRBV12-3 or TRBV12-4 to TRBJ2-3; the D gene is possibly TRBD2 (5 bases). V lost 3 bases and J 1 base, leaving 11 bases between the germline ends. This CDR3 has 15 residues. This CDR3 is CASSFWRARTDTQYF. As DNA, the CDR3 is TGTGCCAGCAGTTTTTGGCGGGCCCGCACAGATACGCAGTATTTT.

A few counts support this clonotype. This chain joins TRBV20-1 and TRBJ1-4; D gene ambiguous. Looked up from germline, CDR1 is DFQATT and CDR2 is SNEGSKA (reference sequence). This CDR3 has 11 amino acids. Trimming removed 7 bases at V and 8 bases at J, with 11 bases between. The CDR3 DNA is TGCAGTGTTTGGGCCGCCGAAAAACTGTTTTTT. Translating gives CSVWAAEKLFF.